One and the same sample provided the 21 T cell receptor beta chains below, sequenced in a study of neurological immune-mediated disorders. MiXCR, run by TCRdb on the 5' RACE reads, gives a single entry per CDR3 protein. The sample carries roughly 74,000 distinct CDR3 sequences, approximately 5.2% recorded once. The sequencing input was PBMCs. These receptors were collected from a man aged 18 to 30 with multiple sclerosis.

This clonotype was found many times. The rearrangement joins TRBV10-3 to TRBJ2-7; D gene ambiguous. The CDR3 contains 12 residues. Germline V gene lookup returns CDR1 ENHRY and CDR2 SYGVKD. V lost 3 bases, J lost 1 base, and 4 bases lay in between. CDR3 coding DNA: TGTGCCATCAGTGACAGTTCCTACGAGCAGTACTTC. Its translation is CAISDSSYEQYF.

The sample holds many counts of this clonotype. The V call is TRBV5-1, the J call TRBJ2-3; TRBD2 matches at 9 bases. This CDR3 has 12 amino acids. V trimming: 4 bases; J trimming: 10 bases; junction bases outside the gene matches: 4. Germline V gives CDR1 SGHRS, CDR2 YFSETQ. Here the CDR3 DNA reads TGCGCCAGCAGCATCGAGCGGGGGGCGCAGTATTTT. Protein: CASSIERGAQYF.

This chain links TRBV10-3 with TRBJ1-1, with a weak D call TRBD1 (5 bases). The V and J ends lost 5 bases and 6 bases respectively, with 16 bases between them. The CDR3 covers 14 residues. Germline assignment: CDR1 ENHRY and CDR2 SYGVKD. The CDR3 spells CAISPGVSGAEAFF. Written as DNA, the CDR3 is TGTGCCATCAGTCCTGGAGTCTCGGGGGCTGAAGCTTTCTTT.

This clonotype was counted many times. J is TRBJ2-3 and V is TRBV5-1, with TRBD2 as a possible D gene (6 bases). Trimming stripped 4 bases from V and 6 bases from J, with 15 bases between. Germline CDR1 SGHRS, CDR2 YFSETQ. The CDR3 runs 14 residues. CDR3 DNA sequence: TGCGCCAGCAGCACCACAACTGGGGGGGATACGCAGTATTTT. As protein: CASSTTTGGDTQYF.

This clonotype was detected only a few times. The rearrangement links TRBV12-2 to TRBJ2-2; the table's D call, TRBD2, has no DNA check behind it. TRBV12-2 is noted as a pseudogene. This CDR3 is built from 19 residues. CDR3 in DNA: TGTGCAAGTCGCTTAGTAACGGCGGGAGGAAATCAGCGTACCGGGGAGCTGTTTTTT. Protein sequence: CASRLVTAGGNQRTGELFF.

This clonotype has a count of ten or more. The gene calls are TRBV5-1 and TRBJ2-1, with D perhaps matching TRBD2 (6 bases). Germline V lookup: CDR1 SGHRS, CDR2 YFSETQ. The CDR3 contains 16 residues. V was trimmed by 4 bases and J by 3 bases, leaving 17 bases between them. The CDR3 nucleotides read TGCGCCAGCAGCCCCACAAGGGGCGGGGACTACAATGAGCAGTTCTTC. It yields the protein CASSPTRGGDYNEQFF.

This clonotype was recorded at least ten times. This sequence joins TRBV12-3 or TRBV12-4 and TRBJ2-2; 8 positions agree with TRBD1. Trimming took 6 bases from V and 0 from J; bases not matched to a gene: 9. The CDR3 length is 17 residues. The CDR3 here is CASSGTGETPNTGELFF. CDR3 DNA sequence: TGTGCCAGCAGCGGGACAGGCGAAACCCCGAACACCGGGGAGCTGTTTTTT.

This clonotype was detected many times. This chain connects TRBV20-1 to TRBJ2-7; unclear D gene. This CDR3 has 12 residues. Looked up from germline, CDR1 is DFQATT and CDR2 is SNEGSKA (reference sequence). V lost 5 bases, J lost 4 bases, and 12 bases lay in between. This chain's CDR3 is CSAEVDSYEQYF. Here the CDR3 DNA reads TGCAGTGCTGAAGTCGACTCGTACGAGCAGTACTTC.

This clonotype was seen many times. This chain uses TRBV29-1 with TRBJ1-4; D is unresolved. The V end was cut by 2 bases, the J end by 8 bases, with 9 bases between. Germline V gives CDR1 SQVTM, CDR2 ANQGSEA. The CDR3 extends over 12 amino acids. The CDR3 spells CSVESGGEKLFF. The CDR3, as DNA: TGCAGCGTTGAATCCGGAGGCGAAAAACTGTTTTTT.

This clonotype has at least ten counts. V is TRBV3-1 and J is TRBJ2-7; perhaps TRBD2 as D (5 bases). Germline assignment: CDR1 LGHDT and CDR2 YNNKEL (reference sequence). V dropped 5 bases and J dropped 2 bases, with 10 bases sitting between them. This CDR3 contains 13 residues. CDR3 sequence reads: CASSKLGAYEQYF. The CDR3 region has the DNA TGTGCCAGCAGCAAACTAGGAGCCTACGAGCAGTACTTC.

This clonotype showed up many times. The chain combines TRBV20-1 with TRBJ2-7; 7 nucleotides agree with TRBD2. CDR1 and CDR2 from the germline V gene are DFQATT and SNEGSKA (reference sequence). CDR3 length: 13 amino acids. Trimming removed 5 bases from V and 0 bases from J; junction bases left unmatched: 4. CDR3 nucleotides: TGCAGTGCTGGGGGGGGAAACTCCTACGAGCAGTACTTC. Encoded protein: CSAGGGNSYEQYF.

This clonotype was recorded at least ten times. The chain links TRBV20-1 to TRBJ2-7; 9 positions agree with TRBD1. The CDR3 has 14 residues. The germline CDR1 and CDR2 sequences are DFQATT and SNEGSKA (reference sequence). V was pared by 3 bases and J by 3 bases, with 6 bases of the junction left unmatched. The CDR3 region is CSASGGTGLYEQYF. The CDR3, as DNA: TGCAGTGCTAGTGGTGGGACAGGGCTCTACGAGCAGTACTTC.

At least ten counts were recorded for this clonotype. The rearrangement joins TRBV6-4 to TRBJ1-5; D gene uncertain. Germline CDR1 and CDR2: MRHNA and SNTAGT. The CDR3 is 14 residues long. Trimming cost V 6 bases and J 0 bases, with 9 bases left between them. The CDR3 here is CASSVDYSNQPQHF. The DNA of the CDR3 is TGTGCCAGCAGCGTTGATTATAGCAATCAGCCCCAGCATTTT.

This clonotype was observed many times. V is TRBV7-8 and J is TRBJ2-7; either TRBD1 or TRBD2 may fit D (6 bases each). CDR1 is SGHVS, CDR2 FQNEAQ, per germline. CDR3 length: 15 residues. The V end was cut by 5 bases, the J end by 3 bases, with 17 bases between. The CDR3 sequence is CASSQRSGAIYEQYF. The CDR3 DNA sequence: TGTGCCAGCAGCCAGCGGTCGGGGGCCATCTACGAGCAGTACTTC.

Many counts were recorded for this clonotype. The V and J genes are TRBV5-1 and TRBJ1-2, with 10 bases identical to TRBD1. Trimming took 4 bases from V and 3 from J; bases not matched to a gene: 6. This CDR3 has 15 amino acids. Germline lookup yields CDR1 SGHRS and CDR2 YFSETQ. CDR3 amino acids: CASSTGDRGDYGYTF. CDR3 bases: TGCGCCAGCAGCACGGGGGACAGGGGAGACTATGGCTACACCTTC.

This clonotype was picked up many times. The J gene is TRBJ1-1, the V gene TRBV19, with a tentative D call TRBD1 (5 bases). Looked up from germline, CDR1 is LNHDA and CDR2 is SQIVND (reference sequence). Trimming removed 5 bases from V and 5 bases from J, with 21 bases in between. The CDR3 sequence is 16 residues long. CDR3 bases: TGTGCCAGTAGTCCCCCCCCAGGGAGGGGACGGACTGAAGCTTTCTTT. Translation: CASSPPPGRGRTEAFF.

This clonotype appeared many times. The chain carries TRBV28 and TRBJ1-1; tentatively, D is TRBD1 (6 bases). This CDR3 has 13 residues. Between the trimmed V and J ends, which lost 7 bases and 1 base, there was a span of 10 bases. CDR1 MDHEN and CDR2 SYDVKM come from the germline V gene. CDR3 amino acids: CASTGQPNTEAFF. CDR3 nucleotides: TGTGCCAGCACGGGACAACCGAACACTGAAGCTTTCTTT.

This clonotype has ten or more counts. This chain links TRBV7-2 with TRBJ2-1; perhaps TRBD2 as D (6 bases). This CDR3 spans 15 amino acids. The ends were cut back, 4 bases at V and 7 bases at J, with 17 bases in the middle. Germline CDR1 reads SGHTA; CDR2 reads FQGNSA. The chain's CDR3 is CASSSYPGTSNEQFF. The CDR3 DNA is TGTGCCAGCAGCTCCTATCCGGGGACTTCTAATGAGCAGTTCTTC. The whole variable domain, remainder taken from reference TRBV7-2 and TRBJ2-1, is GAGVSQSPSNKVTEKGKDVELRCDPISGHTALYWYRQSLGQGLEFLIYFQGNSAPDKSGLPSDRFSAERTGGSVSTLTIQRTQQEDSAVYLCASSSYPGTSNEQFFGPGTRLTVL.

Ten or more counts support this clonotype. The CDR3 nucleotides are TGTGCCAGCAGTCACATTGAAGCTTTCTTT. It specifies CASSHIEAFF. The rearrangement joins TRBV28 to TRBJ1-1; D is unclear. V was cut by 5 bases and J by 7 bases, with 5 bases left in between. Per germline, CDR1 MDHEN and CDR2 SYDVKM. The CDR3 is made up of 10 amino acids.

This clonotype appeared many times. This sequence joins TRBV5-5 and TRBJ1-1, with D tentatively TRBD1 (5 bases). The CDR3 loop spans 17 amino acids. CDR1 SGHKS and CDR2 YYEKEE come from the germline V gene (reference sequence). V was pared by 1 base and J by 3 bases, with 19 bases between. CDR3 nucleotides: TGTGCCAGCAGCTTGTTGGGACTCGGGAGCGCTTACACTGAAGCTTTCTTT. Its translation is CASSLLGLGSAYTEAFF.

This clonotype was recorded a few times. The chain links TRBV7-9 to TRBJ1-2; D unresolved. Deletions cut 1 base from V and 4 bases from J, with 7 bases between. Germline values: CDR1 SEHNR, CDR2 FQNEAQ (reference sequence). The CDR3 sequence is 13 residues long. The CDR3 nucleotides read TGTGCCAGCAGCTTAGGTCCGTCCTATGGCTACACCTTC. Its translation is CASSLGPSYGYTF.